The rows below give T cell receptor beta chains drawn from one sample of a study of identical twins. TCRdb reanalysed the 5' RACE reads using MiXCR and keeps one entry per CDR3 protein. Here the sample spans a few hundred thousand distinct CDR3 sequences, approximately 14% being singletons. These data also featured in a second study, about yellow fever vaccine responses in identical twins.

The specimen sequenced was CD4+ T cells sorted from blood. The receptors originated from a woman between 18 and 29 years old in good health. Each CDR3 is given with its conserved first and last residue. Size is omitted from some rows. Given values are once, few, many or a class for expanded clones.

j_call: TRBJ2-3; clone_size: few; v_call: TRBV4-1; cdr3_aa: CASSQVERAADTQYF
j_call: TRBJ2-1; clone_size: -; v_call: TRBV29-1; cdr3_aa: CSVVGLSSYNEQFF
j_call: TRBJ1-3; clone_size: -; v_call: TRBV5-1; cdr3_aa: CASRRDRAYGNTIYF
j_call: TRBJ1-1; clone_size: many; v_call: TRBV12-3/TRBV12-4; cdr3_aa: CASSLNGQVGTEAFF
j_call: TRBJ1-2; clone_size: -; v_call: TRBV12-5; cdr3_aa: CASGPSGFNYGYTF
j_call: TRBJ2-5; clone_size: -; v_call: TRBV5-1; cdr3_aa: CASSLSGSFQETQYF
j_call: TRBJ2-5; clone_size: few; v_call: TRBV12-5; cdr3_aa: CASATPPQETQYF
j_call: TRBJ1-6; clone_size: few; v_call: TRBV7-2; cdr3_aa: CASSLPGVNSPLHF
j_call: TRBJ2-3; clone_size: -; v_call: TRBV20-1; cdr3_aa: CSAKSNLGQTDTQYF
j_call: TRBJ2-7; clone_size: few; v_call: TRBV20-1; cdr3_aa: CSASGTGLYEQYF
j_call: TRBJ1-5; clone_size: few; v_call: TRBV6-2/TRBV6-3; cdr3_aa: CASSYITGHQPQHF
j_call: TRBJ2-7; clone_size: many; v_call: TRBV20-1; cdr3_aa: CSARPSGRGEQYF
j_call: TRBJ1-5; clone_size: -; v_call: TRBV19; cdr3_aa: CASSIMEGQPQHF
j_call: TRBJ2-1; clone_size: few; v_call: TRBV30; cdr3_aa: CAWGVGLAVDEQFF
j_call: TRBJ2-7; clone_size: -; v_call: TRBV10-1; cdr3_aa: CASSEGGGYEQYF
j_call: TRBJ2-3; clone_size: few; v_call: TRBV5-1; cdr3_aa: CASSFLGMGGTDTQYF
j_call: TRBJ2-3; clone_size: -; v_call: TRBV20-1; cdr3_aa: CSARIGTSGTDTQYF
j_call: TRBJ2-4; clone_size: many; v_call: TRBV7-2; cdr3_aa: CASSLNRMSKNIQYF
j_call: TRBJ2-6; clone_size: many; v_call: TRBV9; cdr3_aa: CASSVGLSGANVLTF
j_call: TRBJ1-1; clone_size: -; v_call: TRBV3-1; cdr3_aa: CASSQGLGREAFF
j_call: TRBJ2-7; clone_size: -; v_call: TRBV5-1; cdr3_aa: CASSLVSVVYEQYF
j_call: TRBJ2-4; clone_size: few; v_call: TRBV12-3/TRBV12-4; cdr3_aa: CASSTEIAKNIQYF
j_call: TRBJ2-7; clone_size: -; v_call: TRBV7-9; cdr3_aa: CASLMTAGGLGEQYF
j_call: TRBJ2-5; clone_size: many; v_call: TRBV29-1; cdr3_aa: CSVEDWRAGGPETQYF
j_call: TRBJ1-2; clone_size: many; v_call: TRBV29-1; cdr3_aa: CSVFGQGAWGYTF
j_call: TRBJ2-7; clone_size: -; v_call: TRBV28; cdr3_aa: CASSLWASGSYEQYF
j_call: TRBJ2-7; clone_size: -; v_call: TRBV12-3/TRBV12-4; cdr3_aa: CASSFSGRYYEQYF
j_call: TRBJ2-7; clone_size: -; v_call: TRBV28; cdr3_aa: CASSLLVRSYEQYF
j_call: TRBJ2-5; clone_size: -; v_call: TRBV2; cdr3_aa: CASSRLAGVQETQYF
j_call: TRBJ1-1; clone_size: -; v_call: TRBV7-2; cdr3_aa: CASSPTRNTEAFF
j_call: TRBJ2-5; clone_size: few; v_call: TRBV29-1; cdr3_aa: CSVEGQGAGTQYF